Following are 15 T cell receptor beta chains from one sample sequenced in a study of blood T cell repertoires in COVID-19. Sequencing was performed with immunoSEQ multiplex PCR; in TCRdb, only in-frame clones are kept and a portion is missing. The data hold 300,000 to 500,000 clones, with approximately 90% observed a single time. Sequences were obtained from PBMCs or T cells enriched from blood (not recorded which). These TCRs come from a woman in her twenties or thirties with acute COVID-19.

This rearrangement joins TRBV7-9 to TRBJ1-1; no firm D call. Germline lookup yields CDR1 SEHNR and CDR2 FQNEAQ (reference sequence). V was cut by 3 bases and J by 8 bases, with 10 bases left in between. The CDR3 loop spans 12 amino acids. In DNA form, the CDR3 reads TGTGCCAGCAGCTTTTTTGGAGGGGAAGCTTTCTTT. Its translation: CASSFFGGEAFF. Based on the CDR3 plus reference TRBV7-9 and TRBJ1-1, the full variable domain is DTGVSQNPRHKITKRGQNVTFRCDPISEHNRLYWYRQTLGQGPEFLTYFQNEAQLEKSRLLSDRFSAERPKGSFSTLEIQRTEQGDSAMYLCASSFFGGEAFFGQGTRLTVV.

The chain combines TRBV19 with TRBJ2-7, with 7 bases matching TRBD1. J lost 1 base, V lost 7 bases, and 7 bases had no gene match. This CDR3 is 14 amino acids long. Germline V gene sequence: CDR1 LNHDA, CDR2 SQIVND (reference sequence). The CDR3 is CASITGTESYEQYF. The CDR3 bases are TGTGCCAGTATTACCGGGACAGAGTCCTACGAGCAGTACTTC.

The chain recombines TRBV18 with TRBJ1-2; D is perhaps TRBD1 (5 bases). The CDR3 has 15 amino acids. Germline CDR1 reads KGHSH; CDR2 reads LQKENI. V lost 3 bases to trimming and J lost 4 bases, with 15 bases between them. Here the CDR3 reads CASSPLPTGGYGYTF. CDR3 DNA sequence: TGTGCCAGCTCACCTCTCCCGACCGGGGGCTATGGCTACACCTTC.

Written as DNA, the CDR3 is TGTGCCACCAGCCCGAAGCGTGATCAGCCCCAGCATTTT. This codes for CATSPKRDQPQHF. The chain links TRBV15 to TRBJ1-5; D unclear. The ends were cut back, 5 bases at V and 5 bases at J, with 10 bases in the middle. The CDR3 is made up of 13 amino acids. From germline, CDR1 is LNHNV and CDR2 YYDKDF (reference sequence).

This sequence joins TRBV5-1 and TRBJ2-2, with TRBD1 matching over 9 bases. J gave up 2 bases and V 4 bases, and 6 bases lay outside the gene matches. This CDR3 spans 16 amino acids. Germline CDR1 reads SGHRS; CDR2 reads YFSETQ. CDR3 sequence reads: CASSPGTGPNTGELFF. The CDR3, as DNA: TGCGCCAGCAGCCCAGGGACAGGGCCCAACACCGGGGAGCTGTTTTTT.

This rearrangement joins TRBV10-1 to TRBJ2-7, with TRBD1 identical over 9 bases. The CDR3 length is 13 residues. Per the germline V gene, CDR1 is WNHNN and CDR2 is SYGVQD (reference sequence). Germline trimming cut 5 bases from V and 5 bases from J; bases unmatched to any gene: 4. Here the CDR3 DNA reads TGCGCCAGCAGTCGGGACAGGGTGGACGAGCAGTACTTC. Amino acids: CASSRDRVDEQYF.

As to this clone: Other DNA sequences within the sample encode an identical CDR3. The chain has TRBV5-6 and TRBJ1-2, with 10 bases lining up with TRBD1. This CDR3 comprises 13 residues. CDR1 and CDR2 from the germline V gene are SGHDT and YYEEEE. V trimming: 4 bases; J trimming: 8 bases; junction bases outside the gene matches: 5. This chain's CDR3 is CASSPGQGEGYTF. CDR3 nucleotide sequence: TGTGCCAGCAGCCCCGGACAGGGGGAGGGCTACACCTTC.

The chain links TRBV24-1 to TRBJ2-3; 11 nucleotides align to TRBD2. Germline trimming cut 2 bases from V and 7 bases from J; bases unmatched to any gene: 4. Germline V CDR1 and CDR2: KGHDR, SFDVKD. The CDR3 is 15 amino acids. CDR3 in DNA: TGTGCCACCAGTGATTCCCTAGCGGGGGGCTATACGCAGTATTTT. Its protein is CATSDSLAGGYTQYF.

The V gene is TRBV18, the J gene TRBJ1-3, with no clear D. In germline, CDR1 is KGHSH, CDR2 LQKENI. This CDR3 contains 13 residues. V lost 5 bases to trimming and J lost 4 bases, with 9 bases between them. This chain's CDR3 is CASSDSGGNTIYF. CDR3 nucleotides: TGTGCCAGCTCAGATTCGGGGGGAAACACCATATATTTT. The full variable domain, with the rest looked up from reference TRBV18 and TRBJ1-3, is NAGVMQNPRHLVRRRGQEARLRCSPMKGHSHVYWYRQLPEEGLKFMVYLQKENIIDESGMPKERFSAEFPKEGPSILRIQQVVRGDSAAYFCASSDSGGNTIYFGEGSWLTVV.

The V gene is TRBV2, the J gene TRBJ1-3, with D possibly matching TRBD1 (6 bases). The CDR3 is 15 amino acids. Germline CDR1 SNHLY, CDR2 FYNNEI. Deletions cut 6 bases from V and 0 bases from J, with 12 bases between. The CDR3 protein is CASSGTGSSGNTIYF. The CDR3 DNA follows: TGTGCCAGCAGCGGAACAGGGAGCTCTGGAAACACCATATATTTT.

The chain uses TRBV9 and TRBJ1-2; D is uncertain. This CDR3 has 13 amino acids. Looked up from germline, CDR1 is SGDLS and CDR2 is YYNGEE. The V end was cut by 0 bases, the J end by 6 bases, with 9 bases between. The CDR3 is CASSVASGDGYTF. The CDR3, as DNA: TGTGCCAGCAGCGTAGCTTCCGGGGATGGCTACACCTTC.

A few counts support this clone. The gene calls are TRBV30 and TRBJ2-2; the D is unclear. With 2 bases removed from V and 1 base from J, the gap between germline ends came to 5 bases. Germline CDR1 reads GTSNPN; CDR2 reads SVGIG (reference sequence). This CDR3 has 13 residues. CDR3 in amino acids: CAWSPQNTGELFF. The CDR3, as DNA: TGTGCCTGGAGTCCCCAGAACACCGGGGAGCTGTTTTTT.

The CDR3 here is CASSQGGTEAFF. The DNA for the CDR3 is TGTGCCAGCAGCCAAGGGGGCACTGAAGCTTTCTTT. The chain carries TRBV11-3 and TRBJ1-1; tentatively, D is TRBD1 (6 bases). The CDR3 has 12 residues. Germline-derived CDR1 and CDR2 are SGHNT and YENEEA. V was cut by 5 bases and J by 4 bases, with 8 bases left in between.

The V gene is TRBV19, the J gene TRBJ2-3, with 9 bases identical to TRBD2. V lost 6 bases, J lost 4 bases, and 8 bases stayed unmatched. The germline V gene has CDR1 LNHDA and CDR2 SQIVND (reference sequence). The CDR3 extends over 15 amino acids. The DNA for the CDR3 is TGTGCCAGTAGCCGACTAGCGGCGGTCGCAGATACGCAGTATTTT. Its protein product is CASSRLAAVADTQYF.

This chain joins TRBV3-1 (or the pseudogene TRBV3-2) and TRBJ1-4, with 11 positions matching TRBD1. CDR1 and CDR2 (germline): LGHDT, YNNKEL (reference sequence). CDR3 length equals 14 residues. J lost 11 bases, V lost 4 bases, and 6 bases had no gene match. CDR3 nucleotide sequence: TGTGCCAGCAGCCCAGGGACAGGGGGTTGGAAACTGTTTTTT. It translates to CASSPGTGGWKLFF.